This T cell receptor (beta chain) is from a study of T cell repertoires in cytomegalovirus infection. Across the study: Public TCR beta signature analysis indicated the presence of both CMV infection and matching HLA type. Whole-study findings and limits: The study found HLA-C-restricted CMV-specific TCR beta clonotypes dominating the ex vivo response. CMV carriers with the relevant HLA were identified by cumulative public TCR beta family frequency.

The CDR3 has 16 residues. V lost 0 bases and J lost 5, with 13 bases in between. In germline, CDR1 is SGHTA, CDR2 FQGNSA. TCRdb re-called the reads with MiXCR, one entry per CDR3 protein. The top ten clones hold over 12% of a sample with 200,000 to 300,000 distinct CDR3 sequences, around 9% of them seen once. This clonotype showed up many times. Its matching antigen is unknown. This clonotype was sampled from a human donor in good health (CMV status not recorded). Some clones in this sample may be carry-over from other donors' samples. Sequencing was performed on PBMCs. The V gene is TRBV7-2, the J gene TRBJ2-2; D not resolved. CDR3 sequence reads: CASSLAPGPLTGELFF. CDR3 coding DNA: TGTGCCAGCAGCTTAGCACCTGGGCCATTAACCGGGGAGCTGTTTTTT. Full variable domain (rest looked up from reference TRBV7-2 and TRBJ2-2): GAGVSQSPSNKVTEKGKDVELRCDPISGHTALYWYRQSLGQGLEFLIYFQGNSAPDKSGLPSDRFSAERTGGSVSTLTIQRTQQEDSAVYLCASSLAPGPLTGELFFGEGSRLTVL.